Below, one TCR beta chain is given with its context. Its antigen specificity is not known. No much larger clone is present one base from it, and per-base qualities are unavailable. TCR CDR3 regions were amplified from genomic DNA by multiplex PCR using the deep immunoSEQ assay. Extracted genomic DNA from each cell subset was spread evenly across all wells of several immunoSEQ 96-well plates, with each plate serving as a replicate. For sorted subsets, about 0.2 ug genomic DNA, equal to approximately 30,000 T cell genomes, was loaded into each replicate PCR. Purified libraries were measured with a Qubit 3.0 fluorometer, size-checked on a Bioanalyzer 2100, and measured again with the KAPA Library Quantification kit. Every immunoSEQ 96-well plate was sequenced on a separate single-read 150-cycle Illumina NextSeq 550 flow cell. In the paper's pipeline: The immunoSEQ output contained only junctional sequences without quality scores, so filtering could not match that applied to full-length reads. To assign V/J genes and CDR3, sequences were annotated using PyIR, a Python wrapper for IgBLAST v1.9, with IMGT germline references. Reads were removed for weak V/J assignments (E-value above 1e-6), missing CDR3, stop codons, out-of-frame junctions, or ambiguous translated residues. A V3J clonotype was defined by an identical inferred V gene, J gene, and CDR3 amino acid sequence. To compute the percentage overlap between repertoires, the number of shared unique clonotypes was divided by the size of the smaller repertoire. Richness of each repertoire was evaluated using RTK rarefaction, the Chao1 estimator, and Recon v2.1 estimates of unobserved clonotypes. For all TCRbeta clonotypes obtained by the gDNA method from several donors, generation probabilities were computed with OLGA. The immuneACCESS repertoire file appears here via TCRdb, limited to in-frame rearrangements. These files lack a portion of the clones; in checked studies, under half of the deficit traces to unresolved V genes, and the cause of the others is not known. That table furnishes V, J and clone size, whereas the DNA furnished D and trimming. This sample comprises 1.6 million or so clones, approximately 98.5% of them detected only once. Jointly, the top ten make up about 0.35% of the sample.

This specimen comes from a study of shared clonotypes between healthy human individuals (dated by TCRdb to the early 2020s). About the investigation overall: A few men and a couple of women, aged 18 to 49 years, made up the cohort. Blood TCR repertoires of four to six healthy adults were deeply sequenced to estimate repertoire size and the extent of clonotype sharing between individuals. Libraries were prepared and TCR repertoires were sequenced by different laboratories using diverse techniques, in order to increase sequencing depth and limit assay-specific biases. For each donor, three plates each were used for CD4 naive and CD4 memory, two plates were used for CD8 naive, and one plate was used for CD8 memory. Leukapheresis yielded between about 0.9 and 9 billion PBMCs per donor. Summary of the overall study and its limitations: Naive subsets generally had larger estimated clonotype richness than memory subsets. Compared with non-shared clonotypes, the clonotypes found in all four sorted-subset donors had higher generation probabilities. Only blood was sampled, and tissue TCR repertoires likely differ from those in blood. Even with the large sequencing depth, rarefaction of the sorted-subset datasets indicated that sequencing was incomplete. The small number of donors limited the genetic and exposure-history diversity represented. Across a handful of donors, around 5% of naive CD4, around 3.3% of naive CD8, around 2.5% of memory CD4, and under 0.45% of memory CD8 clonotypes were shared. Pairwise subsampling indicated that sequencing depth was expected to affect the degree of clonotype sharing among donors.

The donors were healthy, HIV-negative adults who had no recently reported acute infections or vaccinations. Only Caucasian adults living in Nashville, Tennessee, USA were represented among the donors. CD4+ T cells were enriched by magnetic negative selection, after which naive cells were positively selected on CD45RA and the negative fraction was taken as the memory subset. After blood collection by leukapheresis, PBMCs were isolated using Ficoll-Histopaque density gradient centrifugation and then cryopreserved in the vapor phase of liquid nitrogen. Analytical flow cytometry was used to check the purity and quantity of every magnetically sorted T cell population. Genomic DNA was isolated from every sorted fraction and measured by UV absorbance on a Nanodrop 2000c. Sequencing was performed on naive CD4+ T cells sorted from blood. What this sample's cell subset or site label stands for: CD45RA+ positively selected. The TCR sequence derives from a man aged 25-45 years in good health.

The DNA is TGTGCCAGCGGAGCGGTTCCAGATAATGAGCAGTTCTTC. Its amino acids are CASGAVPDNEQFF. The chain links TRBV2 with TRBJ2-1, and the D gene may be TRBD2, 5 bases matching. V and J are truncated by 8 bases and 7 bases respectively, leaving an intervening sequence of 15 bases. The CDR3 runs 13 amino acids, cysteine and phenylalanine included. Solely the CDR3 DNA is kept, with 39 bases framed from the first base. Per the germline V gene, SNHLY is the CDR1 and FYNNEI is the CDR2.